The 30 T cell receptor beta chains in this list originate from one sample, sequenced in a study of blood T cell repertoires in COVID-19 (dated by TCRdb to 2020 to 2021). The library relied on the immunoSEQ multiplex PCR assay. TCRdb stores this immuneACCESS table with in-frame sequences only. Part of the clones is absent; in the studies checked, under half of the shortfall reflects unresolved V genes, and no reason is known for the rest. For this sample the table gives a few hundred thousand clones, of which around nine tenths were detected only once. The ten largest clonotypes hold around 0.8% of the sample. Sequencing was performed on peripheral blood. The receptor set was obtained from a man younger than 45 with acute or convalescent COVID-19.

Here the CDR3 DNA reads TGTGCCACCAGCGGCCGGGACACCCCTAACTATGGCTACACCTTC. It specifies CATSGRDTPNYGYTF. The chain employs TRBV15 and TRBJ1-2; D is perhaps TRBD1 (6 bases). The germline V gene encodes CDR1 LNHNV and CDR2 YYDKDF (reference sequence). CDR3 length: 15 amino acids. The V and J ends lost 5 bases and 0 bases respectively, with 13 bases between them.

This chain joins TRBV19 and TRBJ2-6; D gene ambiguous. Germline loops: CDR1 LNHDA, CDR2 SQIVND (reference sequence). The CDR3 spans 16 residues. Trimming took 8 bases from V and 0 from J, leaving 14 bases between them. The CDR3 bases are TGTGCCAGTGAGCATTATGACATCTCTGGGGCCAACGTCCTGACTTTC. Protein product: CASEHYDISGANVLTF.

This chain connects TRBV11-2 to TRBJ1-1, with a tentative D call TRBD1 (5 bases). The V end lost 5 bases, the J end lost 4 bases, and 17 bases lay between the germline ends. The CDR3 has 15 residues. From germline, CDR1 is SGHAT and CDR2 FQNNGV. CDR3 in amino acids: CASSPVSAQGTEAFF. In DNA form, the CDR3 reads TGTGCCAGCAGCCCCGTATCGGCGCAGGGCACTGAAGCTTTCTTT.

This clone was recorded once. The chain carries TRBV5-4 and TRBJ2-7; 9 nucleotides line up with TRBD1. J gave up 0 bases and V 2 bases, and 3 bases lay outside the gene matches. This CDR3 region has 15 residues. The germline gives CDR1 SGHNT, CDR2 YYREEE (reference sequence). DNA of the CDR3: TGTGCCAGCAGCTTCAGGGACAGGGACTCCTACGAGCAGTACTTC. This sequence encodes CASSFRDRDSYEQYF.

The chain uses TRBV3-1 (or the pseudogene TRBV3-2) and TRBJ1-2; 8 nucleotides line up with TRBD1. CDR3 length: 15 amino acids. V was pared by 5 bases and J by 4 bases, with 9 bases of the junction left unmatched. Germline CDR1 is LGHDT and CDR2 is YNNKEL (reference sequence). The CDR3 bases are TGTGCCAGCAGCGATCGGGACAGGCGAAGCTATGGCTACACCTTC. Amino acid sequence: CASSDRDRRSYGYTF.

The chain couples TRBV19 to TRBJ2-5; 13 positions match TRBD2. V shed 7 bases, J shed 4 bases, and the junction held 12 bases outside the gene matches. The CDR3 is made up of 17 amino acids. Germline V gene lookup returns CDR1 LNHDA and CDR2 SQIVND (reference sequence). The CDR3 nucleotides read TGTGCCAGTACCAGGACTAGCGGGAGTGGCAGGGGAGAGACCCAGTACTTC. It is translated as CASTRTSGSGRGETQYF.

This clone was seen a single time. This sequence joins TRBV12-5 and TRBJ2-3; no reliable D call. The CDR3 spans 12 residues. Trimming left V 2 bases short and J 3 bases short, with 3 bases between. From germline, CDR1 is LGHNT and CDR2 FRNRAP. CDR3 region: CASGLYTDTQYF. CDR3 DNA sequence: TGTGCTAGTGGTTTGTATACAGATACGCAGTATTTT.

The chain links TRBV5-1 to TRBJ2-7; TRBD1 matches 10 bases. Germline loops: CDR1 SGHRS, CDR2 YFSETQ. Trimming cost V 3 bases and J 6 bases; bases outside gene matches: 12. The CDR3 totals 16 residues. CDR3 in amino acids: CASSYTTGTGVPEQYF. The CDR3 DNA is TGCGCCAGCAGCTACACCACCGGGACAGGGGTTCCCGAGCAGTACTTC. The entire variable domain, with the rest obtained from reference TRBV5-1 and TRBJ2-7, is as follows: KAGVTQTPRYLIKTRGQQVTLSCSPISGHRSVSWYQQTPGQGLQFLFEYFSETQRNKGNFPGRFSGRQFSNSRSEMNVSTLELGDSALYLCASSYTTGTGVPEQYFGPGTRLTVT.

The chain has TRBV5-1 and TRBJ2-3, with D possibly TRBD1 on 6 matching bases. In germline, CDR1 is SGHRS, CDR2 YFSETQ. Trimming took 0 bases from V and 0 from J, leaving 8 bases between them. CDR3 length: 15 amino acids. The CDR3 sequence: CASSLEGQSTDTQYF. In nucleotides, the CDR3 is TGCGCCAGCAGCTTGGAGGGACAAAGCACAGATACGCAGTATTTT.

V is TRBV10-3 and J is TRBJ1-6, with D perhaps matching TRBD1 (6 bases). This CDR3 has 15 residues. V lost 6 bases, J lost 3 bases, and 12 bases lay in between. Germline lookup yields CDR1 ENHRY and CDR2 SYGVKD. CDR3 amino acids: CAIRDAQGYNSPLHF. The CDR3 region has the DNA TGTGCCATCAGGGACGCACAGGGCTATAATTCACCCCTCCACTTT.

The chain combines TRBV2 with TRBJ1-2; 9 bases align to TRBD1. The germline CDR1 and CDR2 sequences are SNHLY and FYNNEI. The CDR3 consists of 15 residues. The V gene end was trimmed by 1 base and the J gene end by 7 bases; junction bases not matched to a gene: 7. The CDR3 DNA is TGTGCCAGCAGTGAAGGGACAGGGGATTACTTTGGCTACACCTTC. Protein: CASSEGTGDYFGYTF.

This clone was seen only once. The chain couples TRBV7-6 to TRBJ2-2, with 9 bases aligning to TRBD1. With 6 bases clipped from V and 7 bases from J, the junction kept 12 bases outside the gene matches. The germline V gene has CDR1 SGHVS and CDR2 FNYEAQ. The CDR3 consists of 16 residues. The CDR3 spells CASSPFRDRVIGELFF. Written as DNA, the CDR3 is TGTGCCAGCAGTCCCTTCCGGGACAGGGTAATCGGGGAGCTGTTTTTT. Based on the CDR3 plus reference TRBV7-6 and TRBJ2-2, the full variable domain is GAGVSQSPRYKVTKRGQDVALRCDPISGHVSLYWYRQALGQGPEFLTYFNYEAQQDKSGLPNDRFSAERPEGSISTLTIQRTEQRDSAMYRCASSPFRDRVIGELFFGEGSRLTVL.

The rearrangement uses TRBV11-3 and TRBJ2-1; perhaps TRBD2 as D (7 bases). Trimming pared 3 bases from V and 9 bases from J, leaving 18 bases between. The CDR3 loop spans 15 amino acids. Germline CDR1 SGHNT, CDR2 YENEEA. CDR3 sequence reads: CASSLRGGPRGEQFF. The CDR3 DNA reads as TGTGCCAGCAGCTTGAGGGGGGGCCCGAGGGGTGAGCAGTTCTTC.

The chain uses TRBV9 and TRBJ1-2; 10 bases line up with TRBD1. The junction had 11 bases not matched to a gene; V was cut back by 4 bases and J by 8 bases. There are 15 residues in the CDR3. Germline V gene data show CDR1 as SGDLS and CDR2 as YYNGEE. The CDR3 here is CASSPRGTGDGGYTF. The DNA of the CDR3 is TGTGCCAGCAGCCCCCGGGGGACAGGGGACGGCGGCTACACCTTC.

V usage is TRBV5-1 and J usage is TRBJ2-7, with TRBD1 matching 8 bases. The CDR3 has 16 residues. Germline V gene lookup returns CDR1 SGHRS and CDR2 YFSETQ. V shed 7 bases and J 2 bases; nucleotides not matched to a gene: 14. The CDR3 DNA sequence: TGCGCCAGCGGAAGATCAACCGGGACAGGCGCCTACGAGCAGTACTTC. Its protein product is CASGRSTGTGAYEQYF.

V is TRBV27 and J is TRBJ2-3; 7 bases are shared with TRBD2. The CDR3 loop spans 17 amino acids. V trimming: 6 bases; J trimming: 1 base; junction bases outside the gene matches: 13. Germline CDR1 and CDR2: MNHEY and SMNVEV (reference sequence). CDR3 region: CASSPDWREYRTDTQYF. DNA of the CDR3: TGTGCCAGCAGCCCGGACTGGCGGGAGTATCGCACAGATACGCAGTATTTT.

This chain links TRBV11-1 with TRBJ2-6; D is perhaps TRBD2 (6 bases). V was clipped by 3 bases and J by 0 bases, with 6 bases between them. This CDR3 is 15 amino acids long. Germline CDR1 reads SGHAT; CDR2 reads FQDESV (reference sequence). The CDR3 reads CASSFGGSGANVLTF. In DNA form, the CDR3 reads TGTGCCAGCAGCTTCGGGGGCTCTGGGGCCAACGTCCTGACTTTC.

V usage is TRBV9 and J usage is TRBJ2-3, with 7 bases that match TRBD2. CDR3 length: 16 amino acids. From germline, CDR1 is SGDLS and CDR2 YYNGEE. The V gene end was trimmed by 3 bases and the J gene end by 5 bases; junction bases not matched to a gene: 12. The DNA of the CDR3 is TGTGCCAGCAGCGCCACCCCCCATGGGGAGGGAGATACGCAGTATTTT. Translated, it gives CASSATPHGEGDTQYF. Based on the CDR3 plus reference TRBV9 and TRBJ2-3, the full variable domain is DSGVTQTPKHLITATGQRVTLRCSPRSGDLSVYWYQQSLDQGLQFLIQYYNGEERAKGNILERFSAQQFPDLHSELNLSSLELGDSALYFCASSATPHGEGDTQYFGPGTRLTVL.

The chain has TRBV10-3 and TRBJ1-5, with D uncertain. There are 14 residues in the CDR3. CDR1 and CDR2 from the germline V gene are ENHRY and SYGVKD. V was shortened by 2 bases and J by 4 bases, with 9 bases between the two germline ends. The CDR3 DNA sequence: TGTGCCATCAGTGAGAATTCAGTTAATCAGCCCCAGCATTTT. Translation: CAISENSVNQPQHF.

The chain links TRBV30 to TRBJ1-2; 7 bases are shared with TRBD1. The junction had 8 bases not matched to a gene; V was cut back by 2 bases and J by 8 bases. The CDR3 has 13 amino acids. CDR1 and CDR2 from the germline V gene are GTSNPN and SVGIG (reference sequence). The CDR3 protein is CAWSTTTGLGYTF. The CDR3 nucleotides are TGTGCCTGGAGTACGACGACAGGGCTAGGCTACACCTTC.

The chain is built from TRBV28 and TRBJ2-1, with TRBD2 identical over 12 bases. Germline-derived CDR1 and CDR2 are MDHEN and SYDVKM. The junction had 6 bases not matched to a gene; V was cut back by 5 bases and J by 7 bases. The CDR3 length is 15 residues. The CDR3 DNA reads as TGTGCCAGCAGTATGACTAGCGGGAGATTGAATGAGCAGTTCTTC. It encodes CASSMTSGRLNEQFF.

The chain has TRBV4-1 and TRBJ2-7; D is possibly TRBD1 (6 bases). This CDR3 contains 15 residues. The V end was cut by 0 bases, the J end by 6 bases, with 15 bases between. Germline V gene data show CDR1 as MGHRA and CDR2 as YSYEKL. The DNA of the CDR3 is TGCGCCAGCAGCCAAGAAGCCAGGGGTTCGTTCGAGCAGTACTTC. This sequence encodes CASSQEARGSFEQYF.

The chain joins TRBV10-1 to TRBJ2-2, with a possible D match to TRBD1 (6 bases). The CDR3 consists of 16 residues. Trimming removed 0 bases from V and 6 bases from J, with 14 bases in between. Germline V gene lookup returns CDR1 WNHNN and CDR2 SYGVQD (reference sequence). CDR3 amino acids: CASSESPRAGAGELFF. CDR3 nucleotide sequence: TGCGCCAGCAGTGAGTCTCCACGGGCAGGGGCCGGGGAGCTGTTTTTT.

The chain joins TRBV6-5 to TRBJ1-3, with a tentative D call TRBD1 (5 bases). The CDR3 is made up of 14 amino acids. Germline V gene data show CDR1 as MNHEY and CDR2 as SVGAGI. The germline V and J ends were trimmed by 8 bases and 4 bases, with 15 bases remaining between them. CDR3 residues: CASSERRGGNTIYF. DNA of the CDR3: TGTGCCAGCTCCGAACGACGGGGGGGAAACACCATATATTTT.

The rearrangement joins TRBV19 to TRBJ2-2, with D possibly being TRBD1 (5 bases). V was trimmed by 3 bases and J by 2 bases, leaving 7 bases between them. Per the germline V gene, CDR1 is LNHDA and CDR2 is SQIVND (reference sequence). This CDR3 has 14 amino acids. CDR3 DNA: TGTGCCAGTAGTATTCAGGGAAACACCGGGGAGCTGTTTTTT. This codes for CASSIQGNTGELFF.

This sequence joins TRBV5-4 and TRBJ1-2; D is uncertain. Germline V gives CDR1 SGHNT, CDR2 YYREEE (reference sequence). V dropped 2 bases and J dropped 3 bases, with 11 bases sitting between them. The CDR3 contains 14 residues. CDR3 amino acids: CASSFGIPDYGYTF. The DNA for the CDR3 is TGTGCCAGCAGCTTCGGGATTCCGGACTATGGCTACACCTTC.

This clone was detected ten times or more. The rearrangement links TRBV24-1 to TRBJ2-1; 8 bases match TRBD1. V lost 5 bases to trimming and J lost 4 bases; unmatched junction nucleotides: 12. The CDR3 sequence is 17 residues long. Per germline, CDR1 KGHDR and CDR2 SFDVKD. In DNA form, the CDR3 reads TGTGCCACCAGTGGGCTAAAAGGGACAGGAGGATACAATGAGCAGTTCTTC. Residues: CATSGLKGTGGYNEQFF.

The J gene is TRBJ2-5, the V gene TRBV11-3; 7 bases fit TRBD1. There are 14 residues in the CDR3. CDR1 is SGHNT, CDR2 YENEEA, per germline. V lost 3 bases, J lost 5 bases, and 6 bases stayed unmatched. In nucleotides, the CDR3 is TGTGCCAGCAGCTTTCACAGGGGCTCGGAGACCCAGTACTTC. Its translation is CASSFHRGSETQYF.

The rearrangement links TRBV10-2 to TRBJ2-7, with 14 bases aligning to TRBD2. CDR1 is WSHSY, CDR2 SAAADI, per germline. The CDR3 covers 13 residues. Trimming cost V 7 bases and J 8 bases; bases outside gene matches: 4. CDR3 DNA: TGCGCCAGCATCGGGACTAGCGGGAGAAAGCAGTACTTC. Its protein is CASIGTSGRKQYF.

V usage is TRBV30 and J usage is TRBJ2-6; 7 nucleotides line up with TRBD1. Trimming took 8 bases from V and 4 from J; bases not matched to a gene: 14. The germline V gene encodes CDR1 GTSNPN and CDR2 SVGIG (reference sequence). The CDR3 totals 16 residues. The CDR3 nucleotides are TGTGCCAGCAAAGGGGGCCCTGCTGGAGGGGCCAACGTCCTGACTTTC. Translated, it gives CASKGGPAGGANVLTF.